One and the same sample provided the 15 T cell receptor beta chains below, sequenced in a study of blood T cell repertoires in COVID-19. Repertoires were generated with immunoSEQ multiplex PCR, while TCRdb's copy carries only in-frame clones and drops some. The table shows 70,000 or so clones, with around nine tenths occurring only once. Specimen: peripheral blood. The receptors originated from a woman aged 18-29 years with acute or convalescent COVID-19.

This rearrangement joins TRBV6-1 to TRBJ1-2, with unresolved D. Germline CDR1 is MNHNS and CDR2 is SASEGT. Trimming removed 2 bases from V and 2 bases from J, with 9 bases in between. This CDR3 has 14 residues. The CDR3 spells CASSERTENYGYTF. Here the CDR3 DNA reads TGTGCCAGCAGTGAACGCACGGAGAACTATGGCTACACCTTC.

The J gene is TRBJ2-1, the V gene TRBV2; 7 nucleotides agree with TRBD2. The V gene end was trimmed by 7 bases and the J gene end by 8 bases; junction bases not matched to a gene: 11. This CDR3 spans 14 amino acids. CDR1 and CDR2 from the germline V gene are SNHLY and FYNNEI. The CDR3 region has the DNA TGTGCCAGCACCGTTAACGGGAGGCTGGATGAGCAGTTCTTC. Translation gives CASTVNGRLDEQFF.

This clone was picked up a small number of times. The gene calls are TRBV29-1 and TRBJ2-1, with 9 nucleotides matching TRBD1. The CDR3 loop spans 13 amino acids. CDR1 is SQVTM, CDR2 ANQGSEA, per germline. After removal of 7 bases from V and 8 bases from J, the junction contained 9 bases not matched to a gene. Here the CDR3 DNA reads TGCAGCGGAAAAGGACAGGGGTTGGATGAGCAGTTCTTC. Translating gives CSGKGQGLDEQFF.

The J gene is TRBJ2-1, the V gene TRBV28; 9 nucleotides match TRBD1. The CDR3 length is 14 residues. Looked up from germline, CDR1 is MDHEN and CDR2 is SYDVKM. V lost 10 bases and J lost 9; bases outside the gene matches: 13. DNA of the CDR3: TGTGCCACCGCCGGGACAGGGAAACGCGGTGAGCAGTTCTTC. Protein product: CATAGTGKRGEQFF.

A remark on this clone: Other DNA sequences in the sample encode the same CDR3. The chain is built from TRBV12-3 or TRBV12-4 and TRBJ2-7, with D possibly matching TRBD2 (5 bases). This CDR3 region has 12 residues. V shed 5 bases and J shed 2 bases, with 7 bases lying between them. CDR3 nucleotide sequence: TGTGCCAGCAGTCGGGGTCCCTACGAGCAGTACTTC. Its protein product is CASSRGPYEQYF.

This chain joins TRBV6-1 and TRBJ2-3; 7 positions match TRBD2. Germline assignment: CDR1 MNHNS and CDR2 SASEGT. The V segment lost 1 base and the J segment 2 bases; nucleotides outside the gene matches: 6. The CDR3 runs to 16 residues. The CDR3 region has the DNA TGTGCCAGCAGTGAAGTGCCAGCGGGATTCACAGATACGCAGTATTTT. Residues: CASSEVPAGFTDTQYF.

This clone appeared once. The V call is TRBV28, the J call TRBJ1-6; 11 positions agree with TRBD1. Losses at the gene ends were 5 bases for V and 8 bases for J; bases not matched to a gene: 5. CDR3 length: 15 amino acids. In germline, CDR1 is MDHEN, CDR2 SYDVKM. The CDR3 DNA follows: TGTGCCAGCAGTCTAGGGACAGGGGGTGATTCACCCCTCCACTTT. As protein: CASSLGTGGDSPLHF. Full variable domain (missing parts from reference TRBV28 and TRBJ1-6): DVKVTQSSRYLVKRTGEKVFLECVQDMDHENMFWYRQDPGLGLRLIYFSYDVKMKEKGDIPEGYSVSREKKERFSLILESASTNQTSMYLCASSLGTGGDSPLHFGNGTRLTVT.

As regards this clone: In the same sample, other DNA sequences code for this CDR3. The V gene is TRBV7-9, the J gene TRBJ1-1, with TRBD1 as a possible D gene (5 bases). CDR3 length: 13 residues. Trimming pared 0 bases from V and 4 bases from J, leaving 6 bases between. The V gene's germline CDR1 is SEHNR and CDR2 FQNEAQ (reference sequence). The CDR3 sequence: CASSLAQGTEAFF. CDR3 DNA: TGTGCCAGCAGCTTAGCGCAGGGCACTGAAGCTTTCTTT.

The chain uses TRBV14 and TRBJ1-1, with 7 bases lining up with TRBD1. V trimming: 5 bases; J trimming: 0 bases; junction bases outside the gene matches: 9. The CDR3 length is 16 residues. Germline CDR1 reads SGHDN; CDR2 reads FVKESK. The CDR3 coding sequence is TGTGCCAGCAGCGATAGACAGGGTGTGGTGAACACTGAAGCTTTCTTT. It encodes CASSDRQGVVNTEAFF.

The chain recombines TRBV27 with TRBJ2-1; possible D gene TRBD2, 6 bases. Germline V gives CDR1 MNHEY, CDR2 SMNVEV (reference sequence). The CDR3 consists of 14 residues. Trimming took 7 bases from V and 4 from J, leaving 14 bases between them. The CDR3 loop is CASTKGGVYNEQFF. CDR3 DNA: TGTGCCAGCACCAAGGGCGGGGTATACAATGAGCAGTTCTTC.

This clone was picked up one time. The V call is TRBV9, the J call TRBJ2-3; 11 bases align to TRBD2. V shed 0 bases and J 0 bases; nucleotides not matched to a gene: 12. The CDR3 covers 20 residues. The germline CDR1 and CDR2 sequences are SGDLS and YYNGEE. The CDR3 nucleotides read TGTGCCAGCAGCGTAGCCCCCAATACACGACTAGCGGGGAGCACAGATACGCAGTATTTT. Its protein is CASSVAPNTRLAGSTDTQYF.

This clone was picked up one time. The chain joins TRBV29-1 to TRBJ2-1; tentatively, D is TRBD1 (5 bases). V lost 4 bases to trimming and J lost 0 bases, with 22 bases between them. The CDR3 runs 18 residues. Germline CDR1 reads SQVTM; CDR2 reads ANQGSEA. The CDR3 here is CSVVGVFRITSSYNEQFF. Written as DNA, the CDR3 is TGCAGCGTTGTAGGGGTTTTCAGAATTACGAGCTCCTACAATGAGCAGTTCTTC.

The chain couples TRBV4-1 to TRBJ1-2; possible D gene TRBD1, 5 bases. Germline CDR1 MGHRA, CDR2 YSYEKL. The germline V and J ends were trimmed by 1 base and 8 bases, with 14 bases remaining between them. This CDR3 comprises 14 residues. The DNA of the CDR3 is TGCGCCAGCAGCCAAGTGGGGGGGGTTGGAGGCTACACCTTC. Translation gives CASSQVGGVGGYTF.

This chain links TRBV5-1 with TRBJ2-2, with a weak D call TRBD1 (5 bases). Trimming removed 1 base at V and 2 bases at J, with 12 bases between. Per germline, CDR1 SGHRS and CDR2 YFSETQ. The CDR3 has 16 amino acids. CDR3 in amino acids: CASSLRAQGNTGELFF. CDR3 nucleotide sequence: TGCGCCAGCAGCTTGAGGGCCCAGGGCAACACCGGGGAGCTGTTTTTT.

V is TRBV3-1 (or the pseudogene TRBV3-2) and J is TRBJ2-7; possible D gene TRBD1, 5 bases. V was clipped by 1 base and J by 0 bases, with 13 bases between them. Per the germline V gene, CDR1 is LGHDT and CDR2 is YNNKEL (reference sequence). CDR3 size: 16 residues. The CDR3 sequence: CASSQGGRRSSYEQYF. For the CDR3, the DNA is TGTGCCAGCAGCCAAGGGGGCCGCCGAAGCTCCTACGAGCAGTACTTC.